These 12 T cell receptor beta chains were all obtained from the same sample, sequenced in a study of blood T cell repertoires in COVID-19 (TCRdb year 2020). Receptor libraries were prepared by the immunoSEQ multiplex PCR assay. Imported from immuneACCESS, the table was reduced by TCRdb to in-frame sequences with V and J called. These copies leave out some clones; in studies compared against another copy, an unresolved V gene accounts for under half, and the cause of the remainder is not known. This sample comprises about 64,000 clones, about 88% of them detected only once. About 9.5% of the sample is in the top ten clones. The sequenced material came from PBMCs or T cells enriched from blood (not recorded which). The receptor set was obtained from a woman in her forties who had recovered from COVID-19.

This chain links TRBV7-7 with TRBJ2-5; 7 bases fit TRBD1. CDR1 and CDR2 (germline): SSHAT, FNYEAQ (reference sequence). J was trimmed by 2 bases and V by 3 bases; bases with no gene match: 0. The CDR3 contains 13 residues. The CDR3 DNA reads TGTGCCAGCAGCTTGGGACAGCAAGAGACCCAGTACTTC. It translates to CASSLGQQETQYF. Full variable domain (remainder filled in from reference TRBV7-7 and TRBJ2-5): GAGVSQSPRYKVTKRGQDVTLRCDPISSHATLYWYQQALGQGPEFLTYFNYEAQPDKSGLPSDRFSAERPEGSISTLTIQRTEQRDSAMYRCASSLGQQETQYFGPGTRLLVL.

The chain couples TRBV7-3 to TRBJ1-1, with TRBD1 matching 7 bases. J gave up 0 bases and V 5 bases, and 6 bases lay outside the gene matches. The CDR3 has 15 amino acids. Looked up from germline, CDR1 is SGHTA and CDR2 is FQGTGA. The CDR3 region has the DNA TGTGCCAGCAGCCCACAAGGGACAGTGAACACTGAAGCTTTCTTT. Protein: CASSPQGTVNTEAFF.

The chain is built from TRBV7-6 and TRBJ2-7; TRBD2 agrees at 10 bases. Trimming removed 1 base from V and 6 bases from J; junction bases left unmatched: 18. The CDR3 contains 19 residues. Germline values: CDR1 SGHVS, CDR2 FNYEAQ. In DNA form, the CDR3 reads TGTGCCAGCAGCTTAGAATCTGCGCCGCTTCTAAGCGGGGGGGGCGAGCAGTACTTC. It translates to CASSLESAPLLSGGGEQYF.

The chain joins TRBV7-8 to TRBJ2-6; 8 nucleotides align to TRBD1. From germline, CDR1 is SGHVS and CDR2 FQNEAQ. The V gene end was trimmed by 1 base and the J gene end by 2 bases; junction bases not matched to a gene: 4. CDR3 length: 17 residues. CDR3 amino acids: CASSLVSGGTGANVLTF. The CDR3 DNA reads TGTGCCAGCAGCTTAGTGTCAGGGGGCACTGGGGCCAACGTCCTGACTTTC.

The chain recombines TRBV9 with TRBJ2-2; a possible D gene is TRBD2 (6 bases). Germline values: CDR1 SGDLS, CDR2 YYNGEE. Trimming shortened V by 0 bases and J by 7 bases, and 13 bases separated the two germline ends. This CDR3 region has 15 residues. The CDR3, as DNA: TGTGCCAGCAGCGTAGACGGGGGTGCTGTCGGGGAGCTGTTTTTT. Translation gives CASSVDGGAVGELFF.

The chain has TRBV29-1 and TRBJ2-2, with D maybe TRBD1 (6 bases). This CDR3 comprises 13 residues. Germline CDR1 is SQVTM and CDR2 is ANQGSEA. Trimming pared 2 bases from V and 3 bases from J, leaving 7 bases between. CDR3 loop: CSVEQGYTGELFF. The CDR3 nucleotides are TGCAGCGTTGAACAGGGGTACACCGGGGAGCTGTTTTTT.

The chain has TRBV27 and TRBJ1-2; a weak D match, TRBD1 (5 bases). Trimming pared 2 bases from V and 4 bases from J, leaving 14 bases between. The CDR3 runs 15 residues. Germline assignment: CDR1 MNHEY and CDR2 SMNVEV (reference sequence). Here the CDR3 DNA reads TGTGCCAGCAGTTTAGGGGGGGATGTGCTCTATGGCTACACCTTC. Translation gives CASSLGGDVLYGYTF.

The chain has TRBV5-1 and TRBJ1-6, with 8 bases fitting TRBD1. The germline V gene encodes CDR1 SGHRS and CDR2 YFSETQ. Trimming at V came to 3 bases and at J to 7 bases, leaving 6 bases not matched to a gene. The CDR3 has 15 residues. The CDR3 loop reads CASSWDRTGNSPLHF. CDR3 in DNA: TGCGCCAGCAGCTGGGATAGGACAGGGAATTCACCCCTCCACTTT.

The chain recombines TRBV6-5 with TRBJ2-7, with a weak D call TRBD1 (6 bases). In germline, CDR1 is MNHEY, CDR2 SVGAGI. Between the trimmed V and J ends, which lost 2 bases and 0 bases, there was a span of 11 bases. This CDR3 is 15 amino acids long. Here the CDR3 DNA reads TGTGCCAGCAGTTACCCAGGGGAGAGCTCCTACGAGCAGTACTTC. It codes for CASSYPGESSYEQYF.

This chain uses TRBV5-1 with TRBJ1-1; 7 nucleotides match TRBD1. Germline loops: CDR1 SGHRS, CDR2 YFSETQ. V was clipped by 4 bases and J by 3 bases; unmatched bases: 9. The CDR3 has 15 amino acids. The CDR3 nucleotides are TGCGCCAGCAGCCTGGACGCGACAGGGTACACTGAAGCTTTCTTT. Translating gives CASSLDATGYTEAFF.

The J gene is TRBJ1-5, the V gene TRBV27, with D uncertain. The V gene lost 2 bases and the J gene lost 2 bases, with 7 bases spanning the gap. CDR3 length: 14 amino acids. Germline V gene data show CDR1 as MNHEY and CDR2 as SMNVEV (reference sequence). CDR3 protein: CASSLGRGNQPQHF. In nucleotides, the CDR3 is TGTGCCAGCAGTTTAGGGAGAGGCAATCAGCCCCAGCATTTT.

The chain combines TRBV6-5 with TRBJ1-1; D unresolved. The V gene's germline CDR1 is MNHEY and CDR2 SVGAGI. The CDR3 runs 16 residues. Trimming left V 2 bases short and J 9 bases short, with 22 bases between. Written as DNA, the CDR3 is TGTGCCAGCAGTTACGCCACTGGGGTGAGGACTGTTCAAGCTTTCTTT. Translating it yields CASSYATGVRTVQAFF.